A single sample is the source of the 15 T cell receptor beta chains below, sequenced in a study of T cells in Graves' hyperthyroidism and ophthalmopathy. RNA transcripts were the template for amplifying TCR beta CDR3 regions. First-round RT-PCR targeting the TCR CDR3 was performed with the HTBI primer set. TCRdb ran MiXCR on the multiplex PCR reads and lists one entry per CDR3 protein. Among a few hundred thousand distinct CDR3 sequences listed, around a sixth were seen once. The sample was blood. Source of these receptors: a woman under 30 with Graves' hyperthyroidism.

The chain is built from TRBV7-9 and TRBJ2-2, with a tentative D call TRBD2 (6 bases). The CDR3 sequence is 16 residues long. Germline V lookup: CDR1 SEHNR, CDR2 FQNEAQ (reference sequence). V lost 5 bases and J 1 base, leaving 14 bases between the germline ends. CDR3 loop: CASSLGGNLNTGELFF. CDR3 coding DNA: TGTGCCAGCAGCCTCGGCGGGAATTTGAACACCGGGGAGCTGTTTTTT.

This clonotype was counted ten times or more. The chain carries TRBV12-3 or TRBV12-4 and TRBJ2-2; 10 positions match TRBD2. V trimming: 6 bases; J trimming: 3 bases; junction bases outside the gene matches: 16. This CDR3 has 19 amino acids. CDR3 bases: TGTGCCAGCAGGCAACGACTAGCGGGTAACTCGAGGTACACCGGGGAGCTGTTTTTT. Amino acids: CASRQRLAGNSRYTGELFF.

The chain combines TRBV6-2 or TRBV6-3 with TRBJ1-2, with no clear D. The CDR3 length is 15 residues. Trimming pared 2 bases from V and 0 bases from J, leaving 10 bases between. Germline V gene data show CDR1 as MNHEY and CDR2 as SVGEGT. The CDR3 DNA sequence: TGTGCCAGCAGTTACGCCAGCAGTTCTAACTATGGCTACACCTTC. Residues: CASSYASSSNYGYTF.

The chain joins TRBV20-1 to TRBJ1-5; no firm D call. Deletions cut 3 bases from V and 0 bases from J, with 9 bases between. This CDR3 contains 14 residues. Germline CDR1 reads DFQATT; CDR2 reads SNEGSKA (reference sequence). The CDR3 region is CSASWRASNQPQHF. The CDR3 nucleotides read TGCAGTGCTAGTTGGAGGGCTAGCAATCAGCCCCAGCATTTT.

The CDR3 region has the DNA TGTGCCAGTAGTATCGGGGACAGGGGCTGGCTCTCTGGAAACACCATATATTTT. This codes for CASSIGDRGWLSGNTIYF. This sequence joins TRBV19 and TRBJ1-3; TRBD1 aligns across 10 bases. Germline CDR1 and CDR2: LNHDA and SQIVND (reference sequence). The ends lost 3 bases at V and 0 bases at J; junction bases unmatched: 8. The CDR3 is 18 residues long. The whole variable domain, remainder taken from reference TRBV19 and TRBJ1-3, is DGGITQSPKYLFRKEGQNVTLSCEQNLNHDAMYWYRQDPGQGLRLIYYSQIVNDFQKGDIAEGYSVSREKKESFPLTVTSAQKNPTAFYLCASSIGDRGWLSGNTIYFGEGSWLTVV.

The rearrangement joins TRBV5-1 to TRBJ1-1; 7 bases agree with TRBD1. V trimming: 3 bases; J trimming: 5 bases; junction bases outside the gene matches: 7. The CDR3 totals 14 residues. Germline CDR1 and CDR2: SGHRS and YFSETQ. The CDR3 is CASSSAGQNTEAFF. The CDR3 coding sequence is TGCGCCAGCAGCTCGGCGGGACAGAATACTGAAGCTTTCTTT.

The chain recombines TRBV20-1 with TRBJ2-3; D remains ambiguous. The germline V gene has CDR1 DFQATT and CDR2 SNEGSKA (reference sequence). The CDR3 spans 14 residues. V was cut by 6 bases and J by 0 bases, with 13 bases left in between. Here the CDR3 DNA reads TGCAGTGCCCTAAAAGACGCTAGCACAGATACGCAGTATTTT. This codes for CSALKDASTDTQYF.

In this sample, this clonotype turned up many times. This chain uses TRBV27 with TRBJ2-7; D remains unclear. In germline, CDR1 is MNHEY, CDR2 SMNVEV (reference sequence). Trimming removed 4 bases from V and 1 base from J, with 14 bases in between. The CDR3 is 15 residues long. CDR3 in amino acids: CASSSVGLRSYEQYF. CDR3 DNA sequence: TGTGCCAGCAGTTCCGTGGGTCTACGATCCTACGAGCAGTACTTC.

This clonotype was observed at least ten times. This chain uses TRBV27 with TRBJ2-7; TRBD1 agrees at 7 bases. Per germline, CDR1 MNHEY and CDR2 SMNVEV (reference sequence). This CDR3 is built from 14 residues. The V and J ends lost 3 bases and 2 bases, in that order; junction bases with no gene match: 4. Here the CDR3 reads CASSFLGQPYEQYF. The DNA of the CDR3 is TGTGCCAGCAGTTTTCTGGGACAGCCCTACGAGCAGTACTTC.

This clonotype has a count of ten or more. The genes are TRBV7-2 and TRBJ2-3; D possibly corresponds to TRBD2 (6 bases). Trimming cost V 5 bases and J 4 bases, with 25 bases left between them. This CDR3 is 18 amino acids long. Per the germline V gene, CDR1 is SGHTA and CDR2 is FQGNSA. The CDR3 DNA follows: TGTGCCAGCAGCCCAACGCGGGAACTAGCCCCTAGGGCAGATACGCAGTATTTT. Its translation: CASSPTRELAPRADTQYF.

This clonotype was found a few times. The DNA for the CDR3 is TGTGCCAGCAGCCAGGAGACAGGGGGCGGCTACAATGAGCAGTTCTTC. It codes for CASSQETGGGYNEQFF. The chain is built from TRBV3-1 and TRBJ2-1, with 10 bases fitting TRBD1. Germline V CDR1 and CDR2: LGHDT, YNNKEL (reference sequence). Unmatched junction bases numbered 5, after V lost 3 bases and J lost 3 bases. CDR3 length: 16 amino acids.

This clonotype occurred a few times. Germline and junction disagree at one end, which may indicate a read error. The V call is TRBV12-3 or TRBV12-4, the J call TRBJ1-5; 8 nucleotides line up with TRBD1. This CDR3 comprises 15 residues. The CDR3 protein is CACSAGTGGNQPQHF. The CDR3 coding sequence is TGTGCCTGCAGTGCTGGCACAGGGGGTAATCAGCCCCAGCATTTT.

This clonotype showed up many times. Here the CDR3 reads CASSNGTSYNEQFF. The CDR3 bases are TGCGCCAGCAGTAACGGGACTTCCTACAATGAGCAGTTCTTC. The chain links TRBV5-1 to TRBJ2-1, with D possibly TRBD2 on 6 matching bases. Germline lookup yields CDR1 SGHRS and CDR2 YFSETQ. The V gene lost 5 bases and the J gene lost 1 base, with 10 bases spanning the gap. The CDR3 spans 14 residues.

This clonotype occurred a few times. The CDR3 nucleotides read TGTGCCAGCAGTTACTCAACAGGGGCCCTAAGCTCCTATAATTCACCCCTCCACTTT. Its translation: CASSYSTGALSSYNSPLHF. The chain links TRBV6-5 to TRBJ1-6, with 7 bases that match TRBD1. There are 19 residues in the CDR3. The V gene's germline CDR1 is MNHEY and CDR2 SVGAGI. The V segment lost 0 bases and the J segment 0 bases; nucleotides outside the gene matches: 8.

This clonotype occurred a few times. The V gene is TRBV7-9, the J gene TRBJ2-7; 7 positions match TRBD1. The trim removed 1 base at V and 3 bases at J, leaving 9 bases unmatched. Germline V lookup: CDR1 SEHNR, CDR2 FQNEAQ (reference sequence). This CDR3 has 16 residues. CDR3 DNA sequence: TGTGCCAGCAGCTTAGTTGGTGCAGGGGGAATCTACGAGCAGTACTTC. This gives the protein CASSLVGAGGIYEQYF.